The T cell receptor (beta chain) described here comes from a study of T cells in Graves' hyperthyroidism and ophthalmopathy. Study results and caveats: A model using 13 V-J features told ophthalmopathy apart from stable hyperthyroidism. Ophthalmopathy was identified by the model a median around 6.3 months ahead of onset.

Exclusion followed for patients with uncontrolled infection, other autoimmune disease, pregnancy or lactation. From 9 to 10 ml of fresh peripheral blood, PBMCs were isolated. Note on this clonotype: No antigen is known for it.

V lost 8 bases and J 4 bases, leaving 18 bases between the germline ends. This CDR3 is built from 14 residues. CDR1 MNHNS and CDR2 SASEGT come from the germline V gene. TCR beta CDR3 region amplification was performed from RNA transcripts. HTBI primers were employed in a first-round RT-PCR of the TCR CDR3. Each CDR3 protein gets one entry after TCRdb re-called the multiplex PCR reads with MiXCR. The sample consists of around 610,000 distinct CDR3 sequences, around 15% of them appearing once. The sequenced material came from blood. The V and J genes are TRBV6-1 and TRBJ2-7; D is undetermined. This TCR was sampled from a woman between 40 and 55 years old with Graves' ophthalmopathy. CDR3 DNA sequence: TGTGCCAGCCGAGTCTCGACGGGCCCTTACGAGCAGTACTTC. As protein: CASRVSTGPYEQYF.